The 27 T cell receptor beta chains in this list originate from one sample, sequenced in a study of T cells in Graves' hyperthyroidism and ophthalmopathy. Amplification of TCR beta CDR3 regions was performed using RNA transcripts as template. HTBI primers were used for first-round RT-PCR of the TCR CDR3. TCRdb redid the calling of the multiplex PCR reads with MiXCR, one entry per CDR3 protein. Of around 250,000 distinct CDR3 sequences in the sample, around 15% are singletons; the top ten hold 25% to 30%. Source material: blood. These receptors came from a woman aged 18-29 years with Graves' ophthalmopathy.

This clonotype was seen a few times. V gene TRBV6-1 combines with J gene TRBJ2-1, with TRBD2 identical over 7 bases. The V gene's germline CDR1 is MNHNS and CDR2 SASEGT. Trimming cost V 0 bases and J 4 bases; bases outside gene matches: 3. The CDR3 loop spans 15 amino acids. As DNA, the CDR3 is TGTGCCAGCAGTGAAGCGCCTAGCGGATACAATGAGCAGTTCTTC. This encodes CASSEAPSGYNEQFF.

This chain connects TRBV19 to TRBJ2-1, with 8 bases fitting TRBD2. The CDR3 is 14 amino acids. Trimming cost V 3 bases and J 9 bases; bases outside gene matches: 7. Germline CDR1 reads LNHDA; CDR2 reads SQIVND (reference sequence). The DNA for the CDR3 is TGTGCCAGTAGTATGGGTAGCGGGATTCGTGAGCAGTTCTTC. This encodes CASSMGSGIREQFF.

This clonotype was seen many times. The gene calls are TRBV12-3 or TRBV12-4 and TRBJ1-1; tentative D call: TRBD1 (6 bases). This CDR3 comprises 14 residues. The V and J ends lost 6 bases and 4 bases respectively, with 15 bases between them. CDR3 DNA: TGTGCCAGCAGCCCCGGACAGATGGTCACTGAAGCTTTCTTT. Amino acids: CASSPGQMVTEAFF.

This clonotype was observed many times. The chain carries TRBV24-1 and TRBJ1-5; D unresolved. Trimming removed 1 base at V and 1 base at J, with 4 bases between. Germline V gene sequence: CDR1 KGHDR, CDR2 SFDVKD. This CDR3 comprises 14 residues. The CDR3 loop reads CATSDFDSNQPQHF. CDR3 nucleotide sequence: TGTGCCACCAGTGATTTCGACAGCAATCAGCCCCAGCATTTT.

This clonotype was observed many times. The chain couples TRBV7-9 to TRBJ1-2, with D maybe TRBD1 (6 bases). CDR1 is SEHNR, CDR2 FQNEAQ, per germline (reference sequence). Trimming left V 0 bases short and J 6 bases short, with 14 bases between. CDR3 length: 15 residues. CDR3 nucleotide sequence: TGTGCCAGCAGCTTAGCGGGGGCGCGGCTTAATGGCTACACCTTC. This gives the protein CASSLAGARLNGYTF.

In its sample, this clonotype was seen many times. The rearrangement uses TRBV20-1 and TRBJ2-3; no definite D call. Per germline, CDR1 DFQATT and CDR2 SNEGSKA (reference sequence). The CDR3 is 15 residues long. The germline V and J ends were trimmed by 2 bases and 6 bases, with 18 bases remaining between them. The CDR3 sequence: CSARLTVGRSDTQYF. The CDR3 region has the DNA TGCAGTGCTAGACTTACTGTTGGGCGTTCCGATACGCAGTATTTT.

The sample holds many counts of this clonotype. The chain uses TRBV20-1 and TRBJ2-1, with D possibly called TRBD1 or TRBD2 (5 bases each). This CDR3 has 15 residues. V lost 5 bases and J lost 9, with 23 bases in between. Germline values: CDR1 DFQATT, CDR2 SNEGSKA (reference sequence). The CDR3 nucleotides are TGCAGTGCTGACTCGGGGCGGTCCATTTTTAGTGAGCAGTTCTTC. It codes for CSADSGRSIFSEQFF.

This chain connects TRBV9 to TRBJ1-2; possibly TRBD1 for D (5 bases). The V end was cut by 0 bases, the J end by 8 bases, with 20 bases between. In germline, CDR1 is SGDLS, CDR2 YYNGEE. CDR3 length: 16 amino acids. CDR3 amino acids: CASSVDTGTPREGYTF. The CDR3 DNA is TGTGCCAGCAGCGTAGACACCGGGACTCCCCGTGAGGGCTACACCTTC.

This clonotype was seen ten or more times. CDR3: CASSYSGTERSQPQHF. The CDR3 DNA follows: TGTGCCAGCAGTTACTCCGGGACAGAAAGGAGTCAGCCCCAGCATTTT. V is TRBV6-2 or TRBV6-3 and J is TRBJ1-5, with 7 bases aligning to TRBD1. CDR1 is MNHEY and CDR2 is SVGEGT in the germline V gene. Trimming cost V 0 bases and J 6 bases; bases outside gene matches: 8. CDR3 length: 16 amino acids.

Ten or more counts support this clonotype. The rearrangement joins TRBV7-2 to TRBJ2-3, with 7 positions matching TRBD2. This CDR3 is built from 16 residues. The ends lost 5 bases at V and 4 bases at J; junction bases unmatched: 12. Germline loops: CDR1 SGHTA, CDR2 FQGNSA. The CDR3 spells CASSAPSGTRADTQYF. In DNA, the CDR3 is TGTGCCAGCAGCGCGCCTAGCGGTACCAGGGCAGATACGCAGTATTTT.

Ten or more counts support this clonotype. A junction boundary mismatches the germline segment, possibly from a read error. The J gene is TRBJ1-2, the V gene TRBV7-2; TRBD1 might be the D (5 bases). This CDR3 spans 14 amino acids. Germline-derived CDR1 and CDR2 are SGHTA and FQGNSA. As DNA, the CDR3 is TGTGCCAGCAGCCTAGCCAGGGCTAACTATGGCTACACCTTC. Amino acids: CASSLARANYGYTF. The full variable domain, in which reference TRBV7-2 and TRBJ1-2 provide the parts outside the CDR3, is GAGVSQSPSNKVTEKGKDVELRCDPISGHTALYWYRQSLGQGLEFLIYFQGNSAPDKSGLPSDRFSAERTGGSVSTLTIQRTQQEDSAVYLCASSLARANYGYTFGSGTRLTVV.

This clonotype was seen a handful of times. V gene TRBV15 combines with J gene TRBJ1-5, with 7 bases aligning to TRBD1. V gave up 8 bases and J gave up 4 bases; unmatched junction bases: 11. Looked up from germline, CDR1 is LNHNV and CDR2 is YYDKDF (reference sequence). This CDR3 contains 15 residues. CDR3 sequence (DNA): TGTGCCACCCAGGCATTCCCACAGGGGAATCAGCCCCAGCATTTT. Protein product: CATQAFPQGNQPQHF.

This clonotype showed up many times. The CDR3 nucleotides read TGTGCCAGCAGTTCTTACCCGGGCACTGAAGCTTTCTTT. Its translation is CASSSYPGTEAFF. The rearrangement joins TRBV6-2 or TRBV6-3 to TRBJ1-1; D gene unclear. The germline CDR1 and CDR2 sequences are MNHEY and SVGEGT. The CDR3 is made up of 13 amino acids. V was shortened by 4 bases and J by 4 bases, with 10 bases between the two germline ends.

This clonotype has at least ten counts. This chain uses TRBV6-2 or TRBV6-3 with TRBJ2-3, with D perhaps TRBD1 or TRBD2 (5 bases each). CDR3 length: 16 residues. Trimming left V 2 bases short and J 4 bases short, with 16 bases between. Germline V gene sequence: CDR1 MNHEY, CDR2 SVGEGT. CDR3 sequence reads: CASSYGSGRRADTQYF. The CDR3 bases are TGTGCCAGCAGTTACGGCTCGGGACGTAGGGCAGATACGCAGTATTTT.

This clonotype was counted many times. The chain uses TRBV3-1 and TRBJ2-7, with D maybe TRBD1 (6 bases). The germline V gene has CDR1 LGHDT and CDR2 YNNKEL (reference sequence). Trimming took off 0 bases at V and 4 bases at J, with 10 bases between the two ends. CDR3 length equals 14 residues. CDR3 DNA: TGTGCCAGCAGCCAAGACAGGGGCAGGTACGAGCAGTACTTC. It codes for CASSQDRGRYEQYF.

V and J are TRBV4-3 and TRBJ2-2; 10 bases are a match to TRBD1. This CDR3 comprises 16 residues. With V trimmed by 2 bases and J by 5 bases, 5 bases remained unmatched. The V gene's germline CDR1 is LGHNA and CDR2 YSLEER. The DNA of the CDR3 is TGCGCCAGCAGCCAACTAGGGACAGGGGAAACCGGGGAGCTGTTTTTT. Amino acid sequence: CASSQLGTGETGELFF.

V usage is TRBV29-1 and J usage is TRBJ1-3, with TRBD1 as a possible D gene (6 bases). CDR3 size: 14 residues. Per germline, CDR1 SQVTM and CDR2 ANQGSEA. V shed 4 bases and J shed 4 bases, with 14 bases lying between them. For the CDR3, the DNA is TGCAGCGTTGGGCTAGGGGGGTACGGAAACACCATATATTTT. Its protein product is CSVGLGGYGNTIYF.

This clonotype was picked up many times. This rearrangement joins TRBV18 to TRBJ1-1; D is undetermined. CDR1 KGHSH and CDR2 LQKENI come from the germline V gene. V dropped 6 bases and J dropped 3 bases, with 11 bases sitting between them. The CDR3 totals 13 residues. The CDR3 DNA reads TGTGCCAGCTCGCTAGAGGAAGACACTGAAGCTTTCTTT. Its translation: CASSLEEDTEAFF.

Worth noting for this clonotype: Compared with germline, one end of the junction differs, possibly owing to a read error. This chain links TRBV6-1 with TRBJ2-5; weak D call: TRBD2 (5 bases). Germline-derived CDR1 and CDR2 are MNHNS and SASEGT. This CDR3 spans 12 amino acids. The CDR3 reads CPSSGPQETQYF. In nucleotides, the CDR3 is TGTCCCAGCAGCGGCCCCCAAGAGACCCAATACTTC.

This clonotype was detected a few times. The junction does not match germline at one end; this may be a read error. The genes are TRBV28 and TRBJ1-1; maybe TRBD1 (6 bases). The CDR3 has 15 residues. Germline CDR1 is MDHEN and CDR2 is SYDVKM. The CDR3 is CASSSPGAGNTGAFF. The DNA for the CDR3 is TGTGCCAGCAGTTCCCCAGGGGCAGGAAACACTGGAGCTTTCTTT.

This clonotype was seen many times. For the CDR3, the DNA is TGTGCCAGCAGTTCCCCTCGACTAGCGGCCAGCACAGATACGCAGTATTTT. This gives the protein CASSSPRLAASTDTQYF. The V gene is TRBV6-1, the J gene TRBJ2-3, with 9 bases that match TRBD2. In germline, CDR1 is MNHNS, CDR2 SASEGT. With 5 bases clipped from V and 0 bases from J, the junction kept 9 bases outside the gene matches. This CDR3 is 17 amino acids long.

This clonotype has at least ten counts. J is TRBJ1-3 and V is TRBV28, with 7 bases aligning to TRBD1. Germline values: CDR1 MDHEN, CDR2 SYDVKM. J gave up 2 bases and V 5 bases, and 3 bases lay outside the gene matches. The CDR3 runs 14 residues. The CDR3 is CASSVRGTGNTIYF. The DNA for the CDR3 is TGTGCCAGCAGTGTCAGGGGGACTGGAAACACCATATATTTT.

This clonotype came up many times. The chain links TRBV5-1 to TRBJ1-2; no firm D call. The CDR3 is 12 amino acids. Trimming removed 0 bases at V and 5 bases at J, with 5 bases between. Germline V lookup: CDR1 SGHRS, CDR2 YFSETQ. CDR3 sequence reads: CASSLDGYGYTF. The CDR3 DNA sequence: TGCGCCAGCAGCTTGGATGGGTATGGCTACACCTTC. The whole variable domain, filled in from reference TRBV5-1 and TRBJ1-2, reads KAGVTQTPRYLIKTRGQQVTLSCSPISGHRSVSWYQQTPGQGLQFLFEYFSETQRNKGNFPGRFSGRQFSNSRSEMNVSTLELGDSALYLCASSLDGYGYTFGSGTRLTVV.

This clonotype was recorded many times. The CDR3 region is CASSFSGGFGGPGPQHF. The CDR3 nucleotides are TGTGCCAGCAGCTTCAGTGGGGGTTTTGGCGGCCCAGGGCCCCAGCATTTT. V gene TRBV11-2 combines with J gene TRBJ1-5; perhaps TRBD1 as D (5 bases). Deletions cut 3 bases from V and 9 bases from J, with 24 bases between. This CDR3 has 17 amino acids. CDR1 and CDR2 (germline): SGHAT, FQNNGV.

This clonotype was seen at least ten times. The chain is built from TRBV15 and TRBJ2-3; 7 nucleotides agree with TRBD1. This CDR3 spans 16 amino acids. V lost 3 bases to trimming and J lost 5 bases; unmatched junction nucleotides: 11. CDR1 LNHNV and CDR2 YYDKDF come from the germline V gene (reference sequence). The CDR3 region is CATSSHFEGAGDTQYF. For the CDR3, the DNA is TGTGCCACCAGCAGCCATTTCGAGGGGGCCGGAGATACGCAGTATTTT.

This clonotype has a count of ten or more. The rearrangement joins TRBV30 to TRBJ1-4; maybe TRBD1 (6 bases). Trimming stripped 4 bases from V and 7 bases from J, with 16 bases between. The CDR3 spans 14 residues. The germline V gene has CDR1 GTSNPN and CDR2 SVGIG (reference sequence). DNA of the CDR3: TGTGCCTGGAATTCACAGGGTATAAGTGAAAAACTGTTTTTT. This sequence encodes CAWNSQGISEKLFF.

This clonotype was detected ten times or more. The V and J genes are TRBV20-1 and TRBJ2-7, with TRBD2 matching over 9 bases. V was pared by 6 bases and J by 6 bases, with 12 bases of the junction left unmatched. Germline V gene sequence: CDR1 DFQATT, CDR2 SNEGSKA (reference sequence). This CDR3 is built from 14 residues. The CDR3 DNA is TGCAGTGCCACTACTAGCGGGTGGGTAGGCGAGCAGTACTTC. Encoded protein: CSATTSGWVGEQYF.